What follows describes a single T cell receptor beta chain. The antigen is unknown. This specimen belongs to a study of T-cell reconstitution after alpha-beta-depleted transplantation in children. Study results and caveats: T-cell counts and diversity at one year post-transplant came mainly from newly produced T cells. Reportedly, alpha-beta T cells present about two months post-transplant originated from several hundred expanded clones of graft origin. For some patients, TCRbeta diversity was high at day 60 because of recipient T cells and thymic progenitors that survived.

This CDR3 region has 15 residues. The germline V gene has CDR1 MNHEY and CDR2 SMNVEV (reference sequence). V lost 7 bases, J lost 4 bases, and 5 bases stayed unmatched. As it was prepared, the TCRbeta library received unique molecular identifiers. Each CDR3 protein gets one entry after TCRdb re-called the PCR reads with MiXCR. The sample lists 130,000 to 150,000 distinct CDR3 sequences, 8.5% to 10% seen once, with less than 20% in the top ten. The chain joins TRBV27 to TRBJ1-6; 9 nucleotides align to TRBD1. Sequencing was performed on PBMCs, mostly from graft donor cells, taken 180 days after TCRalphabeta/CD19-depleted stem cell transplant. The receptor was isolated from a female patient between 2 and 15 years old who had a stem cell transplant for congenital amegakaryocytic thrombocytopenia, so the T cells may come from the graft donor. CDR3 region: CASTSGQGYNSPLHF. The DNA of the CDR3 is TGTGCCAGCACCTCCGGACAGGGGTATAATTCACCCCTCCACTTT.